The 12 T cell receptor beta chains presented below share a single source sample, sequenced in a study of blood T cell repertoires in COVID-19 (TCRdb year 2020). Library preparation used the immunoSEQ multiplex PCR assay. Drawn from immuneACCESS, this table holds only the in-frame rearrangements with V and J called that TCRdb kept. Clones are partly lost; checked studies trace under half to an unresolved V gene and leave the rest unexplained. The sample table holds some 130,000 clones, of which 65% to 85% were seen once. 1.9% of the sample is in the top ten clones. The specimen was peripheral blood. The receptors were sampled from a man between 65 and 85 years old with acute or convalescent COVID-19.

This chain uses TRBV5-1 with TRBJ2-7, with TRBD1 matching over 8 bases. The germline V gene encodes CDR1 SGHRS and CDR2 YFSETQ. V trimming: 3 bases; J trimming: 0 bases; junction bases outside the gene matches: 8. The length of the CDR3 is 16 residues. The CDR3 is CASSSSPGTGSYEQYF. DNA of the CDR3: TGCGCCAGCAGCTCCTCCCCGGGGACAGGCTCCTACGAGCAGTACTTC.

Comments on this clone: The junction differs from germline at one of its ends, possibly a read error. The CDR3 sequence is CASGLGQQNAEAFF. CDR3 nucleotide sequence: TGCGCCAGCGGCCTGGGACAGCAGAACGCTGAAGCTTTCTTT. The chain has TRBV4-1 and TRBJ1-1; 7 bases fit TRBD1. CDR3 size: 14 residues. Looked up from germline, CDR1 is MGHRA and CDR2 is YSYEKL.

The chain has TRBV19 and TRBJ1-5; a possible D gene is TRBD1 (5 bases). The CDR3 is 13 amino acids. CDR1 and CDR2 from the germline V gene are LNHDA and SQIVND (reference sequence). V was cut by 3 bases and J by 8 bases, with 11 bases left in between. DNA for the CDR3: TGTGCCAGTAGTATGATGCCGGGGGAGCCCCAGCATTTT. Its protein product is CASSMMPGEPQHF.

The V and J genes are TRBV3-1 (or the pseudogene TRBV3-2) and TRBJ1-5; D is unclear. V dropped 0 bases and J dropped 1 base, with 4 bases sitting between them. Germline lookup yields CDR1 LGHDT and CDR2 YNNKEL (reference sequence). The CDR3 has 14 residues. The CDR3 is CASSQDPSNQPQHF. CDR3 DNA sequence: TGTGCCAGCAGCCAAGATCCGAGCAATCAGCCCCAGCATTTT.

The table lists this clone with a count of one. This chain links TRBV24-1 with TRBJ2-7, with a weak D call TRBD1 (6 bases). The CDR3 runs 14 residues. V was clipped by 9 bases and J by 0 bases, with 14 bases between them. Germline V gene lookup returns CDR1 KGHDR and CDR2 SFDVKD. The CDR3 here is CATSGGGSSYEQYF. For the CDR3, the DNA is TGTGCCACCTCAGGTGGGGGCAGCTCCTACGAGCAGTACTTC.

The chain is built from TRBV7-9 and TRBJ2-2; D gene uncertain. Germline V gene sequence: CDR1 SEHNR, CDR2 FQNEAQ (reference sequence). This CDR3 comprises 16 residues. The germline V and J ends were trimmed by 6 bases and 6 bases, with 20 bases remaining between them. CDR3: CASSSLRPGVSGELFF. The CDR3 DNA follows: TGTGCCAGCAGTTCCCTTCGGCCTGGAGTGTCCGGGGAGCTGTTTTTT.

CDR3 protein: CASSPPEGTNEKLFF. CDR3 in DNA: TGTGCCAGCTCACCACCGGAGGGAACTAATGAAAAACTGTTTTTT. The J gene is TRBJ1-4, the V gene TRBV18; D is uncertain. V lost 0 bases and J 1 base, leaving 6 bases between the germline ends. This CDR3 has 15 amino acids. Germline V CDR1 and CDR2: KGHSH, LQKENI. The complete variable domain, with remaining parts taken from reference TRBV18 and TRBJ1-4, reads NAGVMQNPRHLVRRRGQEARLRCSPMKGHSHVYWYRQLPEEGLKFMVYLQKENIIDESGMPKERFSAEFPKEGPSILRIQQVVRGDSAAYFCASSPPEGTNEKLFFGSGTQLSVL.

CDR3 sequence reads: CASSQEAWGVYEQYF. The CDR3 DNA follows: TGTGCCAGCAGCCAAGAAGCATGGGGGGTCTACGAGCAGTACTTC. This rearrangement joins TRBV3-1 (or the pseudogene TRBV3-2) to TRBJ2-7, with a possible D match to TRBD2 (6 bases). Deletions cut 0 bases from V and 3 bases from J, with 12 bases between. CDR1 and CDR2 from the germline V gene are LGHDT and YNNKEL (reference sequence). The CDR3 covers 15 residues.

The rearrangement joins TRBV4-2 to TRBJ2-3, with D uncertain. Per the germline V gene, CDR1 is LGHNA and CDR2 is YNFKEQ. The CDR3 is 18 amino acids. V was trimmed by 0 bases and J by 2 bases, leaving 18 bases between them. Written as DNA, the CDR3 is TGTGCCAGCAGCCAAGATTGGTTGGCGGCCGAACCCACAGATACGCAGTATTTT. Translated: CASSQDWLAAEPTDTQYF.

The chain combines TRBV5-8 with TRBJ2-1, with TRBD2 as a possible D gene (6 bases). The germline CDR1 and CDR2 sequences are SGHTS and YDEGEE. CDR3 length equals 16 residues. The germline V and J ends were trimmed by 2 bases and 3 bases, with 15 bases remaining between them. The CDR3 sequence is CASSLAAGKNYNEQFF. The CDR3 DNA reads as TGTGCCAGCAGCTTAGCGGCGGGGAAAAACTACAATGAGCAGTTCTTC. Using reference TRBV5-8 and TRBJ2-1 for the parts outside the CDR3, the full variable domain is EAGVTQSPTHLIKTRGQQATLRCSPISGHTSVYWYQQALGLGLQFLLWYDEGEERNRGNFPPRFSGRQFPNYSSELNVNALELEDSALYLCASSLAAGKNYNEQFFGPGTRLTVL.

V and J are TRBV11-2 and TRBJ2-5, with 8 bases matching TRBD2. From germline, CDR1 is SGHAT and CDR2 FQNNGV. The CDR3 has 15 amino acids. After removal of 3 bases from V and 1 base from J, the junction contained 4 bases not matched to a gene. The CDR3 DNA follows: TGTGCCAGCAGCTTGGCGGGGGGTTTCCAAGAGACCCAGTACTTC. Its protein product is CASSLAGGFQETQYF.

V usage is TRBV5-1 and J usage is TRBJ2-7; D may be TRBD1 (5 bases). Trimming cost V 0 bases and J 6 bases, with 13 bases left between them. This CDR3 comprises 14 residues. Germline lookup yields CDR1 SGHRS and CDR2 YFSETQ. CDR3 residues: CASSLVSGKSEQYF. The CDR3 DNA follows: TGCGCCAGCAGCTTGGTCTCAGGGAAGTCCGAGCAGTACTTC.